This TCR beta chain was profiled in a study of cytomegalovirus exposure and HLA in healthy donors. Study-level findings and limits: The authors enumerated roughly 160 TCR beta chains as linked to cytomegalovirus.

Germline V gene lookup returns CDR1 SNHLY and CDR2 FYNNEI. V dropped 5 bases and J dropped 7; count of bases not matched to a gene: 9. The CDR3 spans 15 residues. The PCR used 60 Vbeta and 13 Jbeta primers. Assay used: immunoSEQ multiplex PCR; TCRdb lists only in-frame clones, some missing. The listing contains 200,000 to 250,000 clones. Comments on this clone: No antigen is known for it.

The V and J genes are TRBV2 and TRBJ2-1; 9 bases align to TRBD1. The sample comprised PBMCs. The TCR comes from a woman aged 25 to 39 in good health and CMV-seropositive. The DNA for the CDR3 is TGTGCCAGCAGTCAAGACAGGGGGAGATGGAATGAGCAGTTCTTC. Encoded protein: CASSQDRGRWNEQFF.